A single sample is the source of the 31 T cell receptor beta chains below, sequenced in a study of cytomegalovirus exposure and HLA in healthy donors. PCR was performed using 60 Vbeta and 13 Jbeta primers. TCRdb's table, derived via immunoSEQ multiplex PCR, lists solely in-frame clones and lacks some. Altogether around 150,000 clones are present, just under 70% being singletons, with the ten largest covering around 4%. The sample taken for sequencing was PBMCs. The receptors were gathered from a man aged 55 to 70 in good health and CMV-seronegative.

V and J are TRBV10-3 and TRBJ2-3, with TRBD1 identical over 9 bases. Trimming took 2 bases from V and 0 from J; bases not matched to a gene: 6. Germline V lookup: CDR1 ENHRY, CDR2 SYGVKD. This CDR3 region has 17 residues. CDR3 sequence: CAISERTGGASTDTQYF. The CDR3 bases are TGTGCCATCAGTGAGAGAACAGGGGGCGCGAGCACAGATACGCAGTATTTT.

This chain uses TRBV7-3 with TRBJ2-1; 8 nucleotides agree with TRBD2. The CDR3 is 16 residues long. V lost 5 bases and J lost 2; bases outside the gene matches: 8. Germline V gene data show CDR1 as SGHTA and CDR2 as FQGTGA. The chain's CDR3 is CASSREAAGAYNEQFF. The CDR3 region has the DNA TGTGCCAGCAGCCGAGAAGCAGCGGGAGCCTACAATGAGCAGTTCTTC.

The rearrangement uses TRBV4-1 and TRBJ1-2; D gene ambiguous. CDR1 and CDR2 from the germline V gene are MGHRA and YSYEKL. This CDR3 has 17 residues. Trimming left V 4 bases short and J 2 bases short, with 20 bases between. CDR3 sequence: CASSPRGLSLLNYGYTF. The DNA of the CDR3 is TGCGCCAGCAGCCCCCGAGGGTTATCCTTACTAAACTATGGCTACACCTTC.

The CDR3 loop is CASSLAGSGRAGEQFF. CDR3 DNA sequence: TGTGCCAGCAGTTTAGCGGGTAGCGGGAGGGCCGGTGAGCAGTTCTTC. The chain joins TRBV28 to TRBJ2-1; 11 nucleotides line up with TRBD2. V was clipped by 2 bases and J by 9 bases; unmatched bases: 9. The CDR3 runs 16 residues. Germline V lookup: CDR1 MDHEN, CDR2 SYDVKM.

J is TRBJ2-7 and V is TRBV7-2; TRBD1 matches 8 bases. There are 16 residues in the CDR3. The germline gives CDR1 SGHTA, CDR2 FQGNSA. Trimming removed 1 base from V and 2 bases from J; junction bases left unmatched: 7. CDR3 amino acids: CASSLGDRDRTYEQYF. The CDR3, as DNA: TGTGCCAGCAGCTTAGGTGATCGGGACAGGACCTACGAGCAGTACTTC. The full variable domain, its missing parts supplied by reference TRBV7-2 and TRBJ2-7, is GAGVSQSPSNKVTEKGKDVELRCDPISGHTALYWYRQSLGQGLEFLIYFQGNSAPDKSGLPSDRFSAERTGGSVSTLTIQRTQQEDSAVYLCASSLGDRDRTYEQYFGPGTRLTVT.

This clone was counted a single time. The chain combines TRBV19 with TRBJ2-5, with 10 bases aligning to TRBD2. The germline V gene has CDR1 LNHDA and CDR2 SQIVND (reference sequence). V was clipped by 2 bases and J by 4 bases; unmatched bases: 4. The CDR3 consists of 15 residues. The CDR3 bases are TGTGCCAGTAGTATACTAGCGGGAGCGGGAGAGACCCAGTACTTC. Translating gives CASSILAGAGETQYF. Full variable domain (missing parts from reference TRBV19 and TRBJ2-5): DGGITQSPKYLFRKEGQNVTLSCEQNLNHDAMYWYRQDPGQGLRLIYYSQIVNDFQKGDIAEGYSVSREKKESFPLTVTSAQKNPTAFYLCASSILAGAGETQYFGPGTRLLVL.

The CDR3 coding sequence is TGTGCCAGCAAGGTTGACAGCAACTCCTACGAGCAGTACTTC. This encodes CASKVDSNSYEQYF. This chain joins TRBV2 and TRBJ2-7, with a weak D call TRBD1 (5 bases). Germline CDR1 and CDR2: SNHLY and FYNNEI. The V end lost 7 bases, the J end lost 0 bases, and 13 bases lay between the germline ends. This CDR3 contains 14 residues.

The chain joins TRBV9 to TRBJ2-1; D remains ambiguous. The germline V gene encodes CDR1 SGDLS and CDR2 YYNGEE. The CDR3 totals 13 residues. V was trimmed by 2 bases and J by 8 bases, leaving 11 bases between them. The CDR3 DNA follows: TGTGCCAGCAGCGTCCCAGATACAGATGAGCAGTTCTTC. Translated, it gives CASSVPDTDEQFF.

This clone was counted a few times. V gene TRBV30 combines with J gene TRBJ1-1, with 7 bases lining up with TRBD1. The CDR3 is 12 residues long. The germline V gene has CDR1 GTSNPN and CDR2 SVGIG (reference sequence). V lost 2 bases and J lost 3; bases outside the gene matches: 0. CDR3 DNA sequence: TGTGCCTGGAGTCAGGGGGACACTGAAGCTTTCTTT. Translated: CAWSQGDTEAFF.

This clone came up a few times. The V gene is TRBV18, the J gene TRBJ1-1; D unclear. Germline CDR1 reads KGHSH; CDR2 reads LQKENI. The CDR3 has 14 residues. V was pared by 0 bases and J by 8 bases, with 13 bases between. This CDR3 is CASSPPVAAQEAFF. The CDR3 DNA reads as TGTGCCAGCTCACCACCGGTAGCAGCCCAAGAAGCTTTCTTT.

This chain joins TRBV6-1 and TRBJ2-3, with D maybe TRBD2 (6 bases). CDR1 MNHNS and CDR2 SASEGT come from the germline V gene. V lost 5 bases and J 4 bases, leaving 16 bases between the germline ends. The CDR3 has 15 amino acids. CDR3 in amino acids: CASSRDLDAPDTQYF. For the CDR3, the DNA is TGTGCCAGCAGTCGGGACTTAGACGCGCCAGATACGCAGTATTTT.

This chain joins TRBV28 and TRBJ2-5; D is unresolved. The J call is doubtful: the DNA matches TRBJ2-7 better. This CDR3 has 14 amino acids. Germline CDR1 MDHEN, CDR2 SYDVKM. The CDR3 bases are TGTGCCAGCAGTGATCAACGGAGCTCCTACGAGCAGTACTTC. This sequence encodes CASSDQRSSYEQYF.

This chain uses TRBV27 with TRBJ1-2, with TRBD1 matching 7 bases. CDR1 and CDR2 from the germline V gene are MNHEY and SMNVEV (reference sequence). V gave up 3 bases and J gave up 4 bases; unmatched junction bases: 8. CDR3 length equals 15 residues. CDR3 loop: CASSFLPGTVYGYTF. Here the CDR3 DNA reads TGTGCCAGCAGTTTCCTTCCCGGGACAGTCTATGGCTACACCTTC.

The V gene is TRBV27, the J gene TRBJ2-1; tentative D call: TRBD2 (7 bases). The CDR3 consists of 19 residues. Germline V gene lookup returns CDR1 MNHEY and CDR2 SMNVEV (reference sequence). The V end lost 6 bases, the J end lost 6 bases, and 30 bases lay between the germline ends. The CDR3 spells CASSLERDTPRDYLNEQFF. CDR3 nucleotides: TGTGCCAGCAGCCTAGAACGGGACACGCCCCGGGACTACCTCAATGAGCAGTTCTTC.

The V and J genes are TRBV5-1 and TRBJ1-1; 7 bases are a match to TRBD1. From germline, CDR1 is SGHRS and CDR2 YFSETQ. After removal of 2 bases from V and 5 bases from J, the junction contained 6 bases not matched to a gene. The CDR3 totals 14 residues. CDR3 nucleotides: TGCGCCAGCAGCTTAGAGCTACAGGGGACTGAAGCTTTCTTT. It specifies CASSLELQGTEAFF.

In this sample, this clone turned up a few times. The J gene is TRBJ1-5, the V gene TRBV19, with TRBD1 identical over 7 bases. Looked up from germline, CDR1 is LNHDA and CDR2 is SQIVND (reference sequence). This CDR3 has 15 residues. The ends lost 5 bases at V and 7 bases at J; junction bases unmatched: 11. CDR3 protein: CASSRDRDMHQPQHF. CDR3 coding DNA: TGTGCCAGTAGTCGAGACAGGGACATGCACCAGCCCCAGCATTTT.

The V and J genes are TRBV9 and TRBJ1-1, with D unclear. V lost 0 bases and J lost 1, with 7 bases in between. This CDR3 spans 14 amino acids. Per germline, CDR1 SGDLS and CDR2 YYNGEE. CDR3 sequence: CASSVGGKNTEAFF. The CDR3 DNA is TGTGCCAGCAGCGTAGGAGGGAAGAACACTGAAGCTTTCTTT.

V usage is TRBV6-6 and J usage is TRBJ1-5; the match to TRBD1 covers 9 bases. Looked up from germline, CDR1 is MNHNY and CDR2 is SVGAGI (reference sequence). The V and J ends lost 0 bases and 4 bases, in that order; junction bases with no gene match: 4. This CDR3 comprises 16 residues. CDR3 residues: CASSYSGQGSNQPQHF. CDR3 DNA sequence: TGTGCCAGCAGTTACTCGGGACAGGGATCGAATCAGCCCCAGCATTTT.

This sequence joins TRBV27 and TRBJ2-5, with TRBD2 identical over 7 bases. The germline CDR1 and CDR2 sequences are MNHEY and SMNVEV (reference sequence). V dropped 7 bases and J dropped 3; count of bases not matched to a gene: 5. This CDR3 has 13 amino acids. CDR3 sequence reads: CASKRLAEETQYF. The CDR3 DNA follows: TGTGCCAGCAAAAGACTAGCCGAAGAGACCCAGTACTTC.

In its sample, this clone was seen a few times. The rearrangement links TRBV7-2 to TRBJ2-5, with 7 nucleotides matching TRBD1. The trim removed 0 bases at V and 4 bases at J, leaving 2 bases unmatched. Germline assignment: CDR1 SGHTA and CDR2 FQGNSA. The CDR3 has 14 amino acids. The CDR3 is CASSLAGQIETQYF. The CDR3 DNA reads TGTGCCAGCAGCTTAGCGGGACAGATAGAGACCCAGTACTTC. Drawing the rest from reference TRBV7-2 and TRBJ2-5, the complete variable domain is GAGVSQSPSNKVTEKGKDVELRCDPISGHTALYWYRQSLGQGLEFLIYFQGNSAPDKSGLPSDRFSAERTGGSVSTLTIQRTQQEDSAVYLCASSLAGQIETQYFGPGTRLLVL.

The J gene is TRBJ2-5, the V gene TRBV7-9; 9 bases line up with TRBD2. Germline assignment: CDR1 SEHNR and CDR2 FQNEAQ (reference sequence). The junction had 15 bases not matched to a gene; V was cut back by 3 bases and J by 13 bases. The CDR3 is made up of 15 amino acids. For the CDR3, the DNA is TGTGCCAGCAGCTTTGGTGATAGCGGGAGCGCCCCTACGTACTTC. As protein: CASSFGDSGSAPTYF. Together with reference TRBV7-9 and TRBJ2-5, the CDR3 gives the full variable domain: DTGVSQNPRHKITKRGQNVTFRCDPISEHNRLYWYRQTLGQGPEFLTYFQNEAQLEKSRLLSDRFSAERPKGSFSTLEIQRTEQGDSAMYLCASSFGDSGSAPTYFGPGTRLLVL.

This clone was counted a single time. This chain uses TRBV7-2 with TRBJ1-3; D is uncertain. CDR1 and CDR2 from the germline V gene are SGHTA and FQGNSA. V lost 0 bases and J 0 bases, leaving 9 bases between the germline ends. CDR3 size: 16 residues. CDR3 residues: CASSLASLNSGNTIYF. The CDR3, as DNA: TGTGCCAGCAGCTTAGCGAGTCTCAACTCTGGAAACACCATATATTTT. Together with reference TRBV7-2 and TRBJ1-3, the CDR3 gives the full variable domain: GAGVSQSPSNKVTEKGKDVELRCDPISGHTALYWYRQSLGQGLEFLIYFQGNSAPDKSGLPSDRFSAERTGGSVSTLTIQRTQQEDSAVYLCASSLASLNSGNTIYFGEGSWLTVV.

The rearrangement links TRBV7-2 to TRBJ1-1; D not certain. V was trimmed by 2 bases and J by 1 base, leaving 8 bases between them. There are 14 residues in the CDR3. Per germline, CDR1 SGHTA and CDR2 FQGNSA. CDR3: CASSLQTENTEAFF. CDR3 coding DNA: TGTGCCAGCAGCTTACAAACAGAGAACACTGAAGCTTTCTTT.

This sequence joins TRBV7-3 and TRBJ2-7; D is possibly TRBD2 (6 bases). The CDR3 loop spans 14 amino acids. V shed 8 bases and J shed 0 bases, with 14 bases lying between them. Germline V gene sequence: CDR1 SGHTA, CDR2 FQGTGA. CDR3: CASADSGYSYEQYF. CDR3 bases: TGTGCCAGCGCGGATAGCGGATACTCCTACGAGCAGTACTTC.

J is TRBJ2-1 and V is TRBV5-1; possible D gene TRBD1, 6 bases. This CDR3 spans 15 amino acids. V was pared by 0 bases and J by 6 bases, with 13 bases between. Germline CDR1 and CDR2: SGHRS and YFSETQ. CDR3: CASSLVVQGTNEQFF. CDR3 in DNA: TGCGCCAGCAGCTTGGTGGTACAGGGTACCAATGAGCAGTTCTTC. Variable domain in full (rest from reference TRBV5-1 and TRBJ2-1): KAGVTQTPRYLIKTRGQQVTLSCSPISGHRSVSWYQQTPGQGLQFLFEYFSETQRNKGNFPGRFSGRQFSNSRSEMNVSTLELGDSALYLCASSLVVQGTNEQFFGPGTRLTVL.

This clone appeared a few times. The V gene is TRBV27, the J gene TRBJ1-1, with D maybe TRBD1 (5 bases). Trimming stripped 6 bases from V and 1 base from J, with 15 bases between. Per the germline V gene, CDR1 is MNHEY and CDR2 is SMNVEV (reference sequence). The CDR3 contains 15 residues. The CDR3 here is CASRGGGPSNTEAFF. In DNA, the CDR3 is TGTGCCAGCAGGGGGGGAGGACCCTCGAACACTGAAGCTTTCTTT.

This chain connects TRBV7-2 to TRBJ2-5; TRBD2 matches at 7 bases. The germline CDR1 and CDR2 sequences are SGHTA and FQGNSA. Unmatched junction bases numbered 11, after V lost 8 bases and J lost 5 bases. The CDR3 extends over 14 amino acids. The CDR3 reads CASGGGESFETQYF. In DNA form, the CDR3 reads TGTGCCAGCGGGGGAGGGGAGAGTTTCGAGACCCAGTACTTC.

The chain links TRBV6-6 to TRBJ1-2; D unclear. V gave up 5 bases and J gave up 8 bases, with 12 bases separating them. CDR1 is MNHNY, CDR2 SVGAGI, per germline (reference sequence). The CDR3 contains 12 residues. The CDR3 DNA reads TGTGCCAGCAGTAGAGGAGGGAGAGGCTACACCTTC. It yields the protein CASSRGGRGYTF.

The rearrangement uses TRBV27 and TRBJ2-1, with 7 bases matching TRBD1. This CDR3 has 15 residues. The germline gives CDR1 MNHEY, CDR2 SMNVEV (reference sequence). V lost 2 bases and J lost 5; bases outside the gene matches: 6. CDR3 in DNA: TGTGCCAGCAGTTTAGATGGGACAGCTGACAATGAGCAGTTCTTC. Translation: CASSLDGTADNEQFF.

The V and J genes are TRBV21-1 and TRBJ1-5; no check of the table's D call, TRBD1, against the DNA was made. TRBV21-1 is flagged as a pseudogene. This CDR3 contains 15 residues. CDR3 in amino acids: CASGPTGQVNQPQHF. The CDR3 DNA sequence: TGTGCCAGCGGGCCGACCGGACAGGTTAATCAGCCCCAGCATTTT.

The CDR3 nucleotides read TGCGCCAGCAGCCAACAGGCGGGAGGTTCCTACAATGAGCAGTTCTTC. Amino acid sequence: CASSQQAGGSYNEQFF. The chain recombines TRBV4-3 with TRBJ2-1, with 8 nucleotides matching TRBD2. The CDR3 is made up of 16 amino acids. Per germline, CDR1 LGHNA and CDR2 YSLEER. Unmatched junction bases numbered 4, after V lost 2 bases and J lost 1 base.